The sequence of this T cell receptor beta chain was determined in a study of PD-L1 blockade in urothelial cancer. Study context: Once treatment had started, blood was analyzed at 3 weeks (second dose) and again at 6 weeks.

This sample's time point: peripheral blood 6 weeks after treatment start. Each PCR received spiked synthetic TCR analog templates. The protocol was immunoSEQ multiplex PCR, while the TCRdb copy is restricted to in-frame clones and leaves out a portion. The data hold roughly 110,000 clones, with more than 85% observed a single time. The germline gives CDR1 SGHNT, CDR2 YYREEE (reference sequence). The CDR3 has 17 residues. Trimming at V came to 4 bases and at J to 4 bases, leaving 6 bases not matched to a gene. The chain uses TRBV5-4 and TRBJ2-3, with 16 nucleotides matching TRBD2. The sequenced sample was PBMCs, obtained around atezolizumab (anti-PD-L1) treatment. The source of this sequence is a man in his fifties or sixties with urothelial cancer. The CDR3 nucleotides read TGTGCCAGCAGCCCCGGGACTAGCGGGAGGGGAGCAGATACGCAGTATTTT. Its protein product is CASSPGTSGRGADTQYF.